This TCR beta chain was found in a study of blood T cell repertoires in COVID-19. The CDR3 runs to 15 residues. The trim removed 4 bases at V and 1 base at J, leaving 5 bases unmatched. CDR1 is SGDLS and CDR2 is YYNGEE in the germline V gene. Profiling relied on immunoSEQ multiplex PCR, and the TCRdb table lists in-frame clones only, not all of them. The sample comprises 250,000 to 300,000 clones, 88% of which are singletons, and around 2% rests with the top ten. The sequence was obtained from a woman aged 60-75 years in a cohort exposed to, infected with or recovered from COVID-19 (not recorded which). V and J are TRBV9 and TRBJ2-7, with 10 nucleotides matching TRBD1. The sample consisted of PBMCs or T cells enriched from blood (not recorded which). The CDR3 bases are TGTGCCAGCAGCACTCGGGACAGGGGATCCTACGAGCAGTACTTC. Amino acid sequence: CASSTRDRGSYEQYF. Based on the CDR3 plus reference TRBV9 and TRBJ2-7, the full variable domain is DSGVTQTPKHLITATGQRVTLRCSPRSGDLSVYWYQQSLDQGLQFLIQYYNGEERAKGNILERFSAQQFPDLHSELNLSSLELGDSALYFCASSTRDRGSYEQYFGPGTRLTVT.